Sequencing of this TCR beta chain was carried out in a study of T cell changes during pregnancy in multiple sclerosis (dated by TCRdb to between 2018 and 2021). A note on the overall study: In women with multiple sclerosis, the researchers looked at how the T cell repertoire shifted as pregnancy progressed.

Libraries came from the immunoSEQ multiplex PCR assay. TCRdb took over this immuneACCESS table, retaining in-frame rearrangements with V and J assigned. Such tables are incomplete; in checked studies, under half of the missing clones stem from an unresolved V gene, and the remainder is unexplained. The sample profile shows around 16,000 clones; roughly four fifths of them were found once. The top ten clones comprise roughly a sixth of the sample. A distance of 11 bases separates the germline ends of V and J, which lose 0 bases and 3 bases respectively. Sequences MNHEY (CDR1) and SVGAGI (CDR2) are obtained from the germline V gene. The CDR3 measures 15 amino acids from cysteine to phenylalanine. The sequence is cut down to CDR3 DNA, 45 bases in frame from base 1. As concerns this clone: The antigen this receptor binds is unknown. Base quality data are lacking; no much larger clone is found one base away.

In this chain, TRBV6-5 is recombined with TRBJ1-1, with no reliable assignment of the D segment. Source: CD8+ T cells from peripheral blood mononuclear cells, taken after pregnancy. The receptor was derived from a female donor in good health, enrolled as a control in a pregnancy study. The DNA is as follows: TGTGCCAGCAGTTACTCGCCCGACTGGGACACTGAAGCTTTCTTT. Translated, this is CASSYSPDWDTEAFF.